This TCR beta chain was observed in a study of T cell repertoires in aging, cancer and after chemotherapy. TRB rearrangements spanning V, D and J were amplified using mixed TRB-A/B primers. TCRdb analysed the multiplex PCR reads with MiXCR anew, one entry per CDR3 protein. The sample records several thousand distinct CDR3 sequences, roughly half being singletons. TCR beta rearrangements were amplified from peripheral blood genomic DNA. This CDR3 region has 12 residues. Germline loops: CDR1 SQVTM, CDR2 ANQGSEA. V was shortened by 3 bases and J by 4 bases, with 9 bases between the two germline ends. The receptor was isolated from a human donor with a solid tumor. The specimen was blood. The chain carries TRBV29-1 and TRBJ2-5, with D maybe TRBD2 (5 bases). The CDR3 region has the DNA TGCAGCGTTGAGGCGGGTGGAGAGACCCAGTACTTC. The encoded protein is CSVEAGGETQYF.